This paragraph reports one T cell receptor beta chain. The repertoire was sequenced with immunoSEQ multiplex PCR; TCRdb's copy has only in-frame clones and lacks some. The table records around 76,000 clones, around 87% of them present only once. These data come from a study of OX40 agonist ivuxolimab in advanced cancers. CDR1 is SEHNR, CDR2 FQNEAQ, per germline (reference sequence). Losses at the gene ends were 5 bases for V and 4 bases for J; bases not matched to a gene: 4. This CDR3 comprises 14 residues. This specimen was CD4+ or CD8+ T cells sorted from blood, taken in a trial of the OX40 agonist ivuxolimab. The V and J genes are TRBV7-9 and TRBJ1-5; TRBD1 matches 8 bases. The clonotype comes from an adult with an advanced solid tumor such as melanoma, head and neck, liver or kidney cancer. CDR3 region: CASSPDRVNQPQHF. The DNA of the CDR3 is TGTGCCAGCAGCCCGGACAGGGTGAATCAGCCCCAGCATTTT.